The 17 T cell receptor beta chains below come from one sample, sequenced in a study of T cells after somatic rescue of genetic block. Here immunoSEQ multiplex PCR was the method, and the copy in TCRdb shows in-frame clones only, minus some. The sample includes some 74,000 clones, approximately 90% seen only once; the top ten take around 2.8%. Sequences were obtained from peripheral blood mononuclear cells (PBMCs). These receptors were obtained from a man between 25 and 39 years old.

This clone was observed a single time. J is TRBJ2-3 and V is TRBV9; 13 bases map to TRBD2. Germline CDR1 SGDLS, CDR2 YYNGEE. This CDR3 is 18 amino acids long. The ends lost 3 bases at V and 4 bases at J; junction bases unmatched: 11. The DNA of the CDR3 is TGTGCCAGCAGCGGAACCGGGACTAGCGGGACCGTCGCAGATACGCAGTATTTT. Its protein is CASSGTGTSGTVADTQYF.

The CDR3 DNA reads as TGTGCTAGTGGTTTGGTACCCCTACTGGAGCCAGCTTTCTTT. This translates into CASGLVPLLEPAFF. The chain couples TRBV12-5 to TRBJ1-1; D ambiguous. Trimming removed 0 bases from V and 10 bases from J, with 15 bases in between. Germline V gives CDR1 LGHNT, CDR2 FRNRAP. CDR3 length: 14 residues.

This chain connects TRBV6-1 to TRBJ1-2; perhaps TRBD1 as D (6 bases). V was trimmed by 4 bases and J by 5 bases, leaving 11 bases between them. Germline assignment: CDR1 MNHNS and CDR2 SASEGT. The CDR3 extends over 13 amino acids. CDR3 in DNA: TGTGCCAGCAGTGTCGGGGGGGCGTATGGCTACACCTTC. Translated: CASSVGGAYGYTF.

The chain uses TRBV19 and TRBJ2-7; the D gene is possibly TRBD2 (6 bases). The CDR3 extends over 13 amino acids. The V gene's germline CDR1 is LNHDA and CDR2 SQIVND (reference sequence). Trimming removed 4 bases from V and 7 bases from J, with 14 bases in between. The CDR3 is CASSRPGAREQYF. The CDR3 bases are TGTGCCAGTAGTAGGCCGGGAGCCAGGGAGCAGTACTTC.

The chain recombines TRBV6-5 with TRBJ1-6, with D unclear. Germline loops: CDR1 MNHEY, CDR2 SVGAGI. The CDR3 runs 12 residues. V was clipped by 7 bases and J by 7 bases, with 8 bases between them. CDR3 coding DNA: TGTGCCAGCAACAAGGAGAATTCACCCCTCCACTTT. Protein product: CASNKENSPLHF.

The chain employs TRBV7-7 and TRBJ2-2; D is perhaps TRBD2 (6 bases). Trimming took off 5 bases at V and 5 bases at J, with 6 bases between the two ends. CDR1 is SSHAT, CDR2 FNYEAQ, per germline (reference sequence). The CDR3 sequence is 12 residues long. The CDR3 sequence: CASSRETGELFF. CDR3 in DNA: TGTGCCAGCAGCCGGGAGACCGGGGAGCTGTTTTTT. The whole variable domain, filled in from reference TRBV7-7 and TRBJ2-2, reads GAGVSQSPRYKVTKRGQDVTLRCDPISSHATLYWYQQALGQGPEFLTYFNYEAQPDKSGLPSDRFSAERPEGSISTLTIQRTEQRDSAMYRCASSRETGELFFGEGSRLTVL.

This CDR3 reads CASSPLAGTSVTKNIQYF. CDR3 bases: TGTGCCAGCAGCCCCCTCGCCGGGACTAGCGTGACCAAAAACATTCAGTACTTC. The chain has TRBV7-6 and TRBJ2-4, with 10 positions matching TRBD2. V lost 5 bases to trimming and J lost 2 bases; unmatched junction nucleotides: 12. This CDR3 region has 18 residues. Germline values: CDR1 SGHVS, CDR2 FNYEAQ.

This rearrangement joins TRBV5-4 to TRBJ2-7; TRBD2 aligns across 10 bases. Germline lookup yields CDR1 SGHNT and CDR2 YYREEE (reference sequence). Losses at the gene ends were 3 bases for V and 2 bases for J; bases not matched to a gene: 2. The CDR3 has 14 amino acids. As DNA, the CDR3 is TGTGCCAGCAGCTCCGGGACTAGCGCCTACGAGCAGTACTTC. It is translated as CASSSGTSAYEQYF.

The CDR3 region has the DNA TGTGCCAGCAGCCAAGACTTCCGGACAGGGTACCACGAGCAGTACTTC. Translated, it gives CASSQDFRTGYHEQYF. The rearrangement links TRBV2 to TRBJ2-5, with 8 nucleotides matching TRBD1. Matching the DNA end better, TRBJ2-7 makes the J call doubtful. CDR3 size: 16 residues. Germline assignment: CDR1 SNHLY and CDR2 FYNNEI.

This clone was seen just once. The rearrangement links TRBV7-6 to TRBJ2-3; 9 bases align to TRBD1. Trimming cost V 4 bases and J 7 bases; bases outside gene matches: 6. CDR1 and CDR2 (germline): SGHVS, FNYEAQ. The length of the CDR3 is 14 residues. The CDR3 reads CASSSRDRVNTQYF. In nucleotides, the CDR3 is TGTGCCAGCAGCTCACGGGACAGGGTCAATACGCAGTATTTT.

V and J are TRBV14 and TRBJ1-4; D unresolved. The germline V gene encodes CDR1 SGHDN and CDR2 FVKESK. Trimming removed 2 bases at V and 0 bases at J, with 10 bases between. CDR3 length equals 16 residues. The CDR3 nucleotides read TGTGCCAGCAGCCAATCCTACACCGCAACTAATGAAAAACTGTTTTTT. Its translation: CASSQSYTATNEKLFF.

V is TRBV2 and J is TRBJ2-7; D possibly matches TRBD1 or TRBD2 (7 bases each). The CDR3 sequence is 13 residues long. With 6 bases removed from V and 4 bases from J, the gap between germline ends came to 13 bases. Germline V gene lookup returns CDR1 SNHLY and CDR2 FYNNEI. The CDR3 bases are TGTGCCAGCAGCACAGGGGAGGGATACGAGCAGTACTTC. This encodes CASSTGEGYEQYF.

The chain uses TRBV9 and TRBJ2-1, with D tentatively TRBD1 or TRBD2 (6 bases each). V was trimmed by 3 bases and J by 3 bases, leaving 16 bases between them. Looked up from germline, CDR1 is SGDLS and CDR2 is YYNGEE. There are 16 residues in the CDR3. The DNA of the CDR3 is TGTGCCAGCAGCGACCGCTACGGGGGCAGCTACAATGAGCAGTTCTTC. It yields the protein CASSDRYGGSYNEQFF. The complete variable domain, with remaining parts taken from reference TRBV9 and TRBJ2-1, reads DSGVTQTPKHLITATGQRVTLRCSPRSGDLSVYWYQQSLDQGLQFLIQYYNGEERAKGNILERFSAQQFPDLHSELNLSSLELGDSALYFCASSDRYGGSYNEQFFGPGTRLTVL.

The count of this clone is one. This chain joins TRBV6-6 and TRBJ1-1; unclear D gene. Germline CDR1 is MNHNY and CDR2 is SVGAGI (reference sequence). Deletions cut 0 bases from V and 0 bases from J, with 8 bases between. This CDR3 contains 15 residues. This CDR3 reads CASSYSVHMNTEAFF. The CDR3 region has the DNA TGTGCCAGCAGTTACTCGGTACACATGAACACTGAAGCTTTCTTT.

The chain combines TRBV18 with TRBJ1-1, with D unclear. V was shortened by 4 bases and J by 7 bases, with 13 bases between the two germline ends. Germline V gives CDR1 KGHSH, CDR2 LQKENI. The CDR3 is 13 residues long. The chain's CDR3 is CASSLGGSNEAFF. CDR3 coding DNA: TGTGCCAGCTCACTCGGAGGGAGCAATGAAGCTTTCTTT. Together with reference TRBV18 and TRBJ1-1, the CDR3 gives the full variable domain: NAGVMQNPRHLVRRRGQEARLRCSPMKGHSHVYWYRQLPEEGLKFMVYLQKENIIDESGMPKERFSAEFPKEGPSILRIQQVVRGDSAAYFCASSLGGSNEAFFGQGTRLTVV.

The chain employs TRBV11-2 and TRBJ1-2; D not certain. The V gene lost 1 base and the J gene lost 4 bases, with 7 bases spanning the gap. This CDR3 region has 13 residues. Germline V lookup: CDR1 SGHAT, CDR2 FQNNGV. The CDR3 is CASSLGQAYGYTF. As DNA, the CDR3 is TGTGCCAGCAGCTTAGGGCAGGCCTATGGCTACACCTTC.

CDR3 residues: CASSLMGQGNTIYF. The CDR3 coding sequence is TGTGCCAGCAGCTTAATGGGACAGGGAAACACCATATATTTT. The chain employs TRBV7-6 and TRBJ1-3; the match to TRBD1 covers 7 bases. J was trimmed by 4 bases and V by 2 bases; bases with no gene match: 2. CDR3 length equals 14 residues. Germline CDR1 SGHVS, CDR2 FNYEAQ.